The rows below give T cell receptor beta chains drawn from one sample of a study of blood T cell repertoires in COVID-19. Here immunoSEQ multiplex PCR was the method, and the copy in TCRdb shows in-frame clones only, minus some. The sample carries some 120,000 clones, approximately 86% recorded once. Sequencing was carried out using peripheral blood. The receptor source for this set is a man aged 35 to 55 with acute or convalescent COVID-19. The CDR3 runs from the conserved cysteine through the conserved F or W.

TRBV6-7 | CASSPSGTESNQPQHF
TRBV7-2 | CASSWGPQGRGEAFF
TRBV30 | CAWTIQGGYEKLFF
TRBV7-8 | CASSPRMGEPTGELFF
TRBV6-5 | CASSPRRGSSYEQYF
TRBV19 | CASIGGPNTDTQYF
TRBV6-5 | CASRDWDEQFF
TRBV7-3 | CASSLTGQGLRAFF
TRBV25-1 | CASRGTGENSPLHF
TRBV10-2 | CASSEPHRVEDSPLHF
TRBV6-5 | CASRLGWQGYEQYF
TRBV28 | CASREASSGGELFF
TRBV5-4 | CASSVPQGQETQYF
TRBV5-1 | CASSLGHEITGELFF
TRBV6-6 | CASSYSLVQETQYF
TRBV4-3 | CASSPRKGPHTGELFF
TRBV25-1 | CASKGQGYGYTF
TRBV27 | CASRLGETQYF
TRBV11-2 | CASSLGRGNTGELFF
TRBV6-5 | CASKGGGETQYF
TRBV19 | CASTSDRFGYTF
TRBV7-3 | CASSWTGATDTQYF
TRBV6-1 | CASSELQGNTEAFF
TRBV7-9 | CASSLGLRDSTAFF
TRBV18 | CASSLKIGQGDYGYTF
TRBV5-1 | CASSLEGWTGELFF
TRBV6-2/TRBV6-3 | CASSLAGGADTQYF
TRBV6-5 | CASSSDSTYEQYF
TRBV6-6 | CASSRDTNTEAFF
TRBV7-9 | CASSPTPGGEKLFF
TRBV27 | CASSPGDRVSGELFF
TRBV5-1 | CASSQNPSGSSYNEQFF
TRBV7-9 | CASSGDRYQETQYF
TRBV9 | CASSVAAGRNTQYF
TRBV5-1 | CASSLESVAEAFF
TRBV4-2 | CASSQGGQANGNTIYF
TRBV7-8 | CASRRGTGTYNSPLHF
TRBV30 | CAWSVSSHSYEQYF
TRBV5-1 | CASSQQGDRTDTQYF
TRBV5-1 | CASSLGDKGGVIEAFF
TRBV4-1 | CASSRDNWEKLFF
TRBV10-2 | CASSAGNQPQHF
TRBV2 | CASSDVISGNTIYF
TRBV5-6 | CASSLPAGNTDTQYF
TRBV7-9 | CASAPTTGVFAFF
TRBV15 | CATRPDRGYEQYF
TRBV3-1/TRBV3-2 | CASSARRLHNTGELFF